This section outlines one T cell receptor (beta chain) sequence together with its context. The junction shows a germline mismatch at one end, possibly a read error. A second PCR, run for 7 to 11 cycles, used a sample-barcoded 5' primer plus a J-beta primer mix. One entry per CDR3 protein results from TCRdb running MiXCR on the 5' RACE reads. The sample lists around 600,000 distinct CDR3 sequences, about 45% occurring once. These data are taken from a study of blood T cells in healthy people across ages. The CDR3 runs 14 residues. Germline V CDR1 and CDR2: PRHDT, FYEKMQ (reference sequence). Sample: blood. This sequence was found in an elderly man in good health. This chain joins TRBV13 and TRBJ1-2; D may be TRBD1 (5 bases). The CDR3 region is CASSLTGYKDGCTF. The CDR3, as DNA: TGTGCCAGCAGCTTAACAGGATATAAGGATGGCTGCACCTTC. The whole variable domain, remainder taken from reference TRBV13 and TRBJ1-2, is AAGVIQSPRHLIKEKRETATLKCYPIPRHDTVYWYQQGPGQDPQFLISFYEKMQSDKGSIPDRFSAQQFSDYHSELNMSSLELGDSALYFCASSLTGYKDGCTFGSGTRLTVV.